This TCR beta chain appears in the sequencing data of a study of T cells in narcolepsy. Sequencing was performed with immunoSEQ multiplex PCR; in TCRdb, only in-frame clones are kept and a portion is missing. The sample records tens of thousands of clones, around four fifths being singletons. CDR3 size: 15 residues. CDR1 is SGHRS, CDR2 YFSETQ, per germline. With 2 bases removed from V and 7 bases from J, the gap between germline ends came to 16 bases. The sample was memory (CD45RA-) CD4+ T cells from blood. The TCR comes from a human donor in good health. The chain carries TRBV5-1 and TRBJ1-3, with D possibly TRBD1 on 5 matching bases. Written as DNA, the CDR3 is TGCGCCAGCAGCTTCTCATCAGGGATGAGGAACACCATATATTTT. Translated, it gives CASSFSSGMRNTIYF. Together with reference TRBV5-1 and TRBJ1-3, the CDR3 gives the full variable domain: KAGVTQTPRYLIKTRGQQVTLSCSPISGHRSVSWYQQTPGQGLQFLFEYFSETQRNKGNFPGRFSGRQFSNSRSEMNVSTLELGDSALYLCASSFSSGMRNTIYFGEGSWLTVV.